This TCR beta chain comes out of a study of patients and donors after allogeneic stem cell transplantation. TCRdb recomputed calls from the RT-PCR reads with MiXCR, one row per CDR3 protein. The repertoire has approximately 410,000 distinct CDR3 sequences, 16% of them found once; the top ten carry about 7%. CDR1 is MNHNS and CDR2 is SASEGT in the germline V gene. The CDR3 has 15 residues. With V trimmed by 4 bases and J by 0 bases, 3 bases remained unmatched. The V gene is TRBV6-1, the J gene TRBJ2-7; 10 bases match TRBD2. The specimen sequenced was blood, either unsorted or a sorted T cell fraction (not recorded which). The TCR sequence derives from a human donor who was either an allogeneic HSCT recipient or a stem cell or donor lymphocyte infusion donor (not recorded which). It is not recorded whose cells these are; they may come from a transplant donor. CDR3 sequence reads: CASSAASGGSYEQYF. CDR3 DNA sequence: TGTGCCAGCAGTGCGGCTAGCGGGGGCTCCTACGAGCAGTACTTC.